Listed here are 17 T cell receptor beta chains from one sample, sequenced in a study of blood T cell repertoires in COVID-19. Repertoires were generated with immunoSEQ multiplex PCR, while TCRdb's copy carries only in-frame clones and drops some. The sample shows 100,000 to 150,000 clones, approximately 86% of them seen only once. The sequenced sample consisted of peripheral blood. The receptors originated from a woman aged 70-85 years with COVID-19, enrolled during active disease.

The DNA of the CDR3 is TGTGCCTGGACCCTGACAGGGGACACAGATACGCAGTATTTT. Encoded protein: CAWTLTGDTDTQYF. This chain joins TRBV30 and TRBJ2-3, with 8 nucleotides matching TRBD1. Trimming at V came to 4 bases and at J to 2 bases, leaving 5 bases not matched to a gene. Per germline, CDR1 GTSNPN and CDR2 SVGIG (reference sequence). The CDR3 covers 14 residues.

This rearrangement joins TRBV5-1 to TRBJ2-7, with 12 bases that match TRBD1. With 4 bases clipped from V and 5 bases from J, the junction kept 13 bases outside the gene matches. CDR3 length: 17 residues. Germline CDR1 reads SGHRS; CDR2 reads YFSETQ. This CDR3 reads CASSPGQGALGFDEQYF. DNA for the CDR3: TGCGCCAGCAGCCCGGGACAGGGGGCTCTAGGGTTTGACGAGCAGTACTTC.

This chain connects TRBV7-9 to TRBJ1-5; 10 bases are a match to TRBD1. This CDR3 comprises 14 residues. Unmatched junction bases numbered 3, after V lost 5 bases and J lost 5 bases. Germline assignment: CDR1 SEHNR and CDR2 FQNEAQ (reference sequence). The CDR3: CASSKGQGYQPQHF. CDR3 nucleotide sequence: TGTGCCAGCAGCAAGGGACAGGGGTATCAGCCCCAGCATTTT.

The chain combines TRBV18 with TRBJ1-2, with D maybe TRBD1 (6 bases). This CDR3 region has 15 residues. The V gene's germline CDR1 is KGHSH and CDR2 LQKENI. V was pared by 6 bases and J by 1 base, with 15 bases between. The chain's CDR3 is CASSVGTHFNYGYTF. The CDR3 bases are TGTGCCAGCTCCGTGGGGACACATTTTAACTATGGCTACACCTTC.

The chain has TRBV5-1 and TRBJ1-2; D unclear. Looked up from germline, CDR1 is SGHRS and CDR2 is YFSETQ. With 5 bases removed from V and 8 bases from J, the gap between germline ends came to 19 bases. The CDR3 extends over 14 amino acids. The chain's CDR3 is CASRPGRDREGYTF. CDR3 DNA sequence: TGCGCCAGCAGACCCGGACGGGATAGGGAGGGCTACACCTTC.

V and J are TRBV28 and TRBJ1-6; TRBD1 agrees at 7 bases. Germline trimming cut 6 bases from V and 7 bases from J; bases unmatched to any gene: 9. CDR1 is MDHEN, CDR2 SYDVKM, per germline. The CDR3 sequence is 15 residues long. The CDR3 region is CASSRVQGFNSPLHF. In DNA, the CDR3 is TGTGCCAGCAGCCGAGTACAGGGGTTCAATTCACCCCTCCACTTT.

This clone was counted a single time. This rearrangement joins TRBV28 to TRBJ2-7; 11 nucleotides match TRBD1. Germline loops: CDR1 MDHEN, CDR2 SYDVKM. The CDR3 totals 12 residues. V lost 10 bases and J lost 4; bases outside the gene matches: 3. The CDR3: CATGQGAYEQYF. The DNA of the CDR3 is TGTGCCACCGGACAGGGGGCTTACGAGCAGTACTTC.

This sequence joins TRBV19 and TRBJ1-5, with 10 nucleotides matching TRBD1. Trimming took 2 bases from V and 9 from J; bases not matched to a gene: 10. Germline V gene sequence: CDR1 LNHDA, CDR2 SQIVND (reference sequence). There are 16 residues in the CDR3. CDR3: CASSIYGTGAGWPQHF. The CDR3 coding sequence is TGTGCCAGTAGTATATACGGGACAGGGGCCGGATGGCCCCAGCATTTT.

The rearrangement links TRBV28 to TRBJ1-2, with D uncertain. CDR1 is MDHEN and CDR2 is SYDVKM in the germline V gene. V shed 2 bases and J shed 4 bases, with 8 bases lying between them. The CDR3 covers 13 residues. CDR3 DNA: TGTGCCAGCAGTTTAGGCGGTGCCTATGGCTACACCTTC. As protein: CASSLGGAYGYTF.

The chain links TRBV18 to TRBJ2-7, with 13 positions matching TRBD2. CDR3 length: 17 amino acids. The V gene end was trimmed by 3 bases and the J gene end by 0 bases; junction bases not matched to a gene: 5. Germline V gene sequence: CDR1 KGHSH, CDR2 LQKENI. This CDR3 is CASSPGLAGRGSYEQYF. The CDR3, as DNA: TGTGCCAGCTCACCGGGACTAGCGGGGCGAGGCTCCTACGAGCAGTACTTC. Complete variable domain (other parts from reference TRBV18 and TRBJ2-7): NAGVMQNPRHLVRRRGQEARLRCSPMKGHSHVYWYRQLPEEGLKFMVYLQKENIIDESGMPKERFSAEFPKEGPSILRIQQVVRGDSAAYFCASSPGLAGRGSYEQYFGPGTRLTVT.

The CDR3 region is CASSFRGNNSPLHF. DNA of the CDR3: TGTGCCAGCAGTTTCCGGGGAAATAATTCACCCCTCCACTTT. V usage is TRBV28 and J usage is TRBJ1-6; D unresolved. The CDR3 spans 14 residues. The V gene's germline CDR1 is MDHEN and CDR2 SYDVKM. Trimming stripped 3 bases from V and 5 bases from J, with 8 bases between.

CDR3 sequence (DNA): TGTGCCAGCAGCTTTTTTGGGGGGGCCGGAGATACGCAGTATTTT. It specifies CASSFFGGAGDTQYF. The chain is built from TRBV7-3 and TRBJ2-3; TRBD2 is a possible D gene (7 bases). The germline CDR1 and CDR2 sequences are SGHTA and FQGTGA. The V and J ends lost 3 bases and 5 bases respectively, with 15 bases between them. The CDR3 extends over 15 amino acids.

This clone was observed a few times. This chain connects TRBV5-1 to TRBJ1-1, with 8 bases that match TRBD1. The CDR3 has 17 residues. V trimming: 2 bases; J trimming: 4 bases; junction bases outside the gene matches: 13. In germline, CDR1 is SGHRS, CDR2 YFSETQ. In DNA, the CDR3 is TGCGCCAGCAGCTTACTTGGCGCCCAGGGGGCGGGCACTGAAGCTTTCTTT. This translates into CASSLLGAQGAGTEAFF.

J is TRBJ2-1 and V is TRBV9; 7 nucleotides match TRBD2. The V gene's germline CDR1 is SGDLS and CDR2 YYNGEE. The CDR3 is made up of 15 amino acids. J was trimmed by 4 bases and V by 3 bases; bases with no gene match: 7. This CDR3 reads CASSGRASGYNEQFF. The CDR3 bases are TGTGCCAGCAGCGGGAGGGCTAGCGGATACAATGAGCAGTTCTTC.

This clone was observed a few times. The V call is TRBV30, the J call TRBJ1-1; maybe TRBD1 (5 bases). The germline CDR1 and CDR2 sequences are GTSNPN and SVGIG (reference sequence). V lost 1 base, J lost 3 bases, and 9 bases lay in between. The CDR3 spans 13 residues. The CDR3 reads CAWSAGLDTEAFF. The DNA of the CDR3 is TGTGCCTGGAGTGCAGGGTTAGACACTGAAGCTTTCTTT.

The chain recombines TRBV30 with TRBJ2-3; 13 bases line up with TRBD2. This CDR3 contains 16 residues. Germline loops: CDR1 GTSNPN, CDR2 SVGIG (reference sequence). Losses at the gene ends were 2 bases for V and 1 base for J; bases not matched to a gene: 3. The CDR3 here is CAWSPGLAGGTDTQYF. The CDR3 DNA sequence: TGTGCCTGGAGTCCTGGACTAGCGGGGGGCACAGATACGCAGTATTTT.

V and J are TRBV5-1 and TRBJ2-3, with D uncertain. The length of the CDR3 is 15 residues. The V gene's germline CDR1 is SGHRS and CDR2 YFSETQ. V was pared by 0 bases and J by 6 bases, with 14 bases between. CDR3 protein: CASSLASASFDTQYF. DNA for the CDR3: TGCGCCAGCAGCTTGGCCTCGGCTAGTTTTGATACGCAGTATTTT.